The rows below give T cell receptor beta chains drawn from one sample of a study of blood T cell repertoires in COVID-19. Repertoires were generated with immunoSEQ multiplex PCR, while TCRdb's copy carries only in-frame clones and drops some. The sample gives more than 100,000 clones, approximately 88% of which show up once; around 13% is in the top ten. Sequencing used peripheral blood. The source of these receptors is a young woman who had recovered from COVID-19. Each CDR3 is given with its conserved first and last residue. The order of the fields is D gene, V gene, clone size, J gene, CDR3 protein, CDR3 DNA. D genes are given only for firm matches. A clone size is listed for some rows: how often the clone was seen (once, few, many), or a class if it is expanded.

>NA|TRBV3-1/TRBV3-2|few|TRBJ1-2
CASSQEGRRGYTF
TGTGCCAGCAGCCAGGAAGGCCGGAGGGGCTACACCTTC
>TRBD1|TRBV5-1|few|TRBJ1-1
CASSLDGQGYTEAFF
TGCGCCAGCAGCTTGGACGGACAGGGATACACTGAAGCTTTCTTT
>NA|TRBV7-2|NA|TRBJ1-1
CASSLPVAEAFF
TGTGCCAGCAGCTTACCCGTCGCTGAAGCTTTCTTT
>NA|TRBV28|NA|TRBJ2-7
CASSPGEGQVFYEQYF
TGTGCCAGCAGTCCGGGGGAAGGACAGGTCTTTTACGAGCAGTACTTC
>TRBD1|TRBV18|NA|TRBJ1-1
CASSPQTGTGRRNTEAFF
TGTGCCAGCTCACCACAGACCGGGACAGGGAGGAGGAACACTGAAGCTTTCTTT
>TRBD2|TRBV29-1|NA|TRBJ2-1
CSVEGLAPGVPSYNEQFF
TGCAGCGTTGAAGGACTAGCGCCCGGGGTGCCTTCCTACAATGAGCAGTTCTTC
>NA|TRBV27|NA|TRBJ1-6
CASKRAHNSPLHF
TGTGCCAGCAAACGAGCCCATAATTCACCCCTCCACTTT
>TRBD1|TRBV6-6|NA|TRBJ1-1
CASITGGLAFF
TGTGCCAGCATAACAGGGGGCTTAGCTTTCTTT
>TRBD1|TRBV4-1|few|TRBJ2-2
CASSGSGTGGTGELFF
TGCGCCAGCAGCGGATCCGGGACAGGGGGTACCGGGGAGCTGTTTTTT
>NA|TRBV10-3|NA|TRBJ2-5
CAISGPPGETQYF
TGTGCCATCAGTGGACCGCCGGGAGAGACCCAGTACTTC
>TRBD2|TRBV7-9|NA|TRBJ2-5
CASSLTSGSETQYF
TGTGCCAGCAGCTTGACTAGCGGGAGTGAGACCCAGTACTTC
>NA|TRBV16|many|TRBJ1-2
CASSQSRGNRNYGYTF
TGTGCCAGCAGCCAATCTAGGGGAAATAGGAACTATGGCTACACCTTC
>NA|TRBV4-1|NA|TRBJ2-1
CASSRATSYNEQFF
TGCGCCAGCAGCCGAGCGACTAGCTACAATGAGCAGTTCTTC
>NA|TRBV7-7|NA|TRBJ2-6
CASSPSGAGANVLTF
TGTGCTAGCAGCCCCTCGGGGGCTGGGGCCAACGTCCTGACTTTC
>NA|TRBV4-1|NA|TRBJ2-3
CASSPLAALSTDTQYF
TGCGCCAGCAGCCCATTAGCGGCCCTTAGCACAGATACGCAGTATTTT
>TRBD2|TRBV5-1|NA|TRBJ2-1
CASSWGLAGGNGEQFF
TGCGCCAGCAGCTGGGGACTAGCGGGAGGGAACGGTGAGCAGTTCTTC
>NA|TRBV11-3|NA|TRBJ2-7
CASSLVMTGEQYF
TGTGCCAGCAGCTTAGTGATGACGGGAGAGCAGTACTTC
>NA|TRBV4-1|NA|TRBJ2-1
CASSQDWRSSYNEQFF
TGCGCCAGCAGCCAAGATTGGAGGTCCTCCTACAATGAGCAGTTCTTC
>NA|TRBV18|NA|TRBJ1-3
CASSPQGAGNTIYF
TGTGCCAGCTCACCACAGGGGGCTGGAAACACCATATATTTT
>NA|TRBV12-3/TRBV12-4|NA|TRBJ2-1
CASSFENEQFF
TGTGCCAGCAGTTTCGAGAATGAGCAGTTCTTC
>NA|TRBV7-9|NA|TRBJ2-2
CASSDRNLLREELFF
TGTGCCAGCAGCGATCGGAACCTACTAAGAGAGGAGCTGTTTTTT
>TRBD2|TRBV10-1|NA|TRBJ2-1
CASSGTSGSHEQFF
TGCGCCAGCAGTGGGACTAGCGGGAGTCATGAGCAGTTCTTC
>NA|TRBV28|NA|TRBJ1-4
CASRVVGTLGEKLFF
TGTGCCAGCAGGGTTGTAGGGACTTTGGGTGAAAAACTGTTTTTT